This T cell receptor beta chain was identified during a study of T-cell reconstitution after alpha-beta-depleted transplantation in children. Trimming shortened V by 0 bases and J by 5 bases, and 10 bases separated the two germline ends. Germline CDR1 is LNHNV and CDR2 is YYDKDF (reference sequence). This CDR3 spans 14 amino acids. For TCRbeta, the library was prepared with unique molecular identifiers. TCRdb passed the PCR reads through MiXCR, listing each CDR3 protein once. The table includes 640,000 or so distinct CDR3 sequences, over 15% detected once. The sample consisted of PBMCs from the stem cell graft donor, taken from the stem cell graft. This TCR came from a human donor who donated a stem cell graft to a child with acute myeloid leukemia. The chain employs TRBV15 and TRBJ1-2; tentatively, D is TRBD1 (5 bases). Here the CDR3 DNA reads TGTGCCACCAGCAGAGATGGGGCCCGGTATGGCTACACCTTC. Its translation is CATSRDGARYGYTF. The complete variable domain, with remaining parts taken from reference TRBV15 and TRBJ1-2, reads DAMVIQNPRYQVTQFGKPVTLSCSQTLNHNVMYWYQQKSSQAPKLLFHYYDKDFNNEADTPDNFQSRRPNTSFCFLDIRSPGLGDTAMYLCATSRDGARYGYTFGSGTRLTVV.